The subject of this entry is one T cell receptor beta chain. Original processing notes: Amplified reference gene primers provided the basis for estimating nucleated cell counts. Only in-frame clones appear in the TCRdb table, and some are missing; sequencing was by immunoSEQ multiplex PCR. That table supplies the V and J calls and clone size; D and trimming were determined from the DNA. Of around 270,000 clones in the sample, approximately 81% were seen once. Germline V gene sequence: CDR1 KGHSH, CDR2 LQKENI. CDR3 length equals 13 residues. With 6 bases removed from V and 1 base from J, the gap between germline ends came to 9 bases. This sample was taken from a study of blood T cell repertoires in COVID-19. Study overall: Acute and convalescent COVID-19 samples came from the United States, Italy and Spain. Sources were T cells, B-cell-depleted T cells, or PBMCs; the material itself was cDNA or gDNA.

This sequence joins TRBV18 and TRBJ1-1; possibly TRBD1 for D (5 bases). Material: peripheral blood. The TCR sequence derives from a man aged 60 to 75 with acute or convalescent COVID-19. Written as DNA, the CDR3 is TGTGCCAGCTCCCTAAGGGGGAACACTGAAGCTTTCTTT. Its translation is CASSLRGNTEAFF.